The 15 T cell receptor beta chains listed next were all sequenced from one sample in a study of technical replicates of blood from several donors. Method: immunoSEQ multiplex PCR; TCRdb's copy keeps in-frame clones and lacks some. Of about 70,000 clones in the sample, around 96% were seen once. Sequenced material: T cells isolated from PBMCs. These receptors were collected from a human donor in good health.

The gene calls are TRBV9 and TRBJ1-4; TRBD1 is a possible D gene (5 bases). V was pared by 3 bases and J by 3 bases, with 18 bases between. Germline V gene lookup returns CDR1 SGDLS and CDR2 YYNGEE. This CDR3 is 17 amino acids long. The CDR3 spells CASSDGAGWAANEKLFF. CDR3 nucleotide sequence: TGTGCCAGCAGCGATGGAGCAGGGTGGGCGGCTAATGAAAAACTGTTTTTT. Looking up the rest from reference TRBV9 and TRBJ1-4 gives the full variable domain: DSGVTQTPKHLITATGQRVTLRCSPRSGDLSVYWYQQSLDQGLQFLIQYYNGEERAKGNILERFSAQQFPDLHSELNLSSLELGDSALYFCASSDGAGWAANEKLFFGSGTQLSVL.

This chain links TRBV10-3 with TRBJ2-1; 8 bases agree with TRBD2. Germline assignment: CDR1 ENHRY and CDR2 SYGVKD. The V segment lost 9 bases and the J segment 1 base; nucleotides outside the gene matches: 5. This CDR3 comprises 14 residues. The CDR3 region is CAISSGRSYNEQFF. The DNA for the CDR3 is TGTGCCATTTCAAGCGGGAGATCCTACAATGAGCAGTTCTTC.

V gene TRBV29-1 combines with J gene TRBJ1-1, with D hard to call. The ends were cut back, 1 base at V and 0 bases at J, with 15 bases in the middle. Germline V gene data show CDR1 as SQVTM and CDR2 as ANQGSEA. The CDR3 is made up of 16 amino acids. The CDR3 DNA is TGCAGCGTTGAAGTGGCGGGTCATCTCTTGAACACTGAAGCTTTCTTT. Amino acids: CSVEVAGHLLNTEAFF.

The chain joins TRBV5-4 to TRBJ2-7; D perhaps matches TRBD2 (6 bases). Germline CDR1 and CDR2: SGHNT and YYREEE (reference sequence). The CDR3 runs 13 residues. The V end lost 0 bases, the J end lost 5 bases, and 9 bases lay between the germline ends. CDR3 sequence: CASSLGTKNEQYF. The CDR3, as DNA: TGTGCCAGCAGCTTGGGGACTAAAAACGAGCAGTACTTC.

The V gene is TRBV7-8, the J gene TRBJ1-4; 7 bases agree with TRBD1. V lost 5 bases and J lost 5; bases outside the gene matches: 8. This CDR3 is built from 15 residues. CDR1 is SGHVS and CDR2 is FQNEAQ in the germline V gene. The CDR3 reads CASSAYRGRNEKLFF. The CDR3 DNA sequence: TGTGCCAGCAGCGCATACAGGGGACGAAATGAAAAACTGTTTTTT.

This clone was observed once. The rearrangement uses TRBV11-2 and TRBJ2-7; 10 bases are a match to TRBD2. Looked up from germline, CDR1 is SGHAT and CDR2 is FQNNGV. The CDR3 totals 15 residues. With V trimmed by 1 base and J by 2 bases, 2 bases remained unmatched. CDR3: CASSLGGTSAYEQYF. CDR3 in DNA: TGTGCCAGCAGCTTAGGCGGGACTAGCGCCTACGAGCAGTACTTC.

This CDR3 reads CASSLGGLGYEQYF. The CDR3 DNA follows: TGTGCCAGCAGCTTGGGGGGGCTCGGCTACGAGCAGTACTTC. The chain joins TRBV7-2 to TRBJ2-7; possible D gene TRBD2, 7 bases. CDR3 size: 14 residues. Trimming removed 3 bases at V and 3 bases at J, with 12 bases between. Germline lookup yields CDR1 SGHTA and CDR2 FQGNSA.

This clone was seen only a few times. V is TRBV5-1 and J is TRBJ2-1; D remains unclear. The CDR3 consists of 13 residues. Germline CDR1 SGHRS, CDR2 YFSETQ. Trimming cost V 1 base and J 5 bases, with 7 bases left between them. CDR3 amino acids: CASSLLGDNEQFF. In DNA, the CDR3 is TGCGCCAGCAGCTTGCTCGGTGACAATGAGCAGTTCTTC.

To note about this clone: Other DNA sequences in the same sample also yield this CDR3. The chain joins TRBV5-1 to TRBJ1-2, with TRBD1 matching over 9 bases. The junction had 14 bases not matched to a gene; V was cut back by 4 bases and J by 4 bases. The CDR3 has 17 residues. The germline CDR1 and CDR2 sequences are SGHRS and YFSETQ. The CDR3 sequence: CASSRASAGQGGYGYTF. CDR3 coding DNA: TGCGCCAGCAGCCGGGCCTCTGCGGGACAGGGAGGCTATGGCTACACCTTC.

The rearrangement links TRBV28 to TRBJ1-1; D is unresolved. Germline CDR1 and CDR2: MDHEN and SYDVKM. V lost 5 bases, J lost 8 bases, and 18 bases lay in between. The CDR3 covers 14 residues. CDR3 region: CASSIEEQLTEAFF. The CDR3 region has the DNA TGTGCCAGCAGTATAGAAGAACAGCTAACAGAAGCTTTCTTT.

The chain's CDR3 is CASSLGGQTNTGELFF. The CDR3 DNA sequence: TGTGCCAGCAGCTTAGGGGGGCAGACTAACACCGGGGAGCTGTTTTTT. The rearrangement joins TRBV11-3 to TRBJ2-2; tentative D call: TRBD1 (6 bases). The CDR3 is 16 residues long. With 1 base removed from V and 2 bases from J, the gap between germline ends came to 11 bases. Looked up from germline, CDR1 is SGHNT and CDR2 is YENEEA.

As regards this clone: This sample includes further DNA sequences coding for the same CDR3. The chain recombines TRBV2 with TRBJ2-7; 8 bases are shared with TRBD2. This CDR3 has 14 amino acids. V dropped 3 bases and J dropped 2; count of bases not matched to a gene: 3. Germline CDR1 reads SNHLY; CDR2 reads FYNNEI. As DNA, the CDR3 is TGTGCCAGCAGTGAGGCGGGAGGACCCTACGAGCAGTACTTC. Amino acid sequence: CASSEAGGPYEQYF. Full variable domain (rest looked up from reference TRBV2 and TRBJ2-7): EPEVTQTPSHQVTQMGQEVILRCVPISNHLYFYWYRQILGQKVEFLVSFYNNEISEKSEIFDDQFSVERPDGSNFTLKIRSTKLEDSAMYFCASSEAGGPYEQYFGPGTRLTVT.

This sequence joins TRBV9 and TRBJ1-1; 7 bases agree with TRBD1. The trim removed 0 bases at V and 7 bases at J, leaving 3 bases unmatched. The CDR3 loop spans 13 amino acids. Germline CDR1 is SGDLS and CDR2 is YYNGEE. The CDR3 region is CASSVGDSDEAFF. The CDR3, as DNA: TGTGCCAGCAGCGTAGGGGACAGCGATGAAGCTTTCTTT.

The V call is TRBV4-1, the J call TRBJ1-2; D gene uncertain. The V end was cut by 0 bases, the J end by 5 bases, with 10 bases between. The CDR3 has 14 residues. Germline CDR1 is MGHRA and CDR2 is YSYEKL. This CDR3 reads CASSQDGRMYGYTF. The DNA for the CDR3 is TGCGCCAGCAGCCAAGATGGCAGAATGTATGGCTACACCTTC.

The chain couples TRBV5-1 to TRBJ2-1, with 8 nucleotides matching TRBD2. Germline V gene sequence: CDR1 SGHRS, CDR2 YFSETQ. V shed 4 bases, J shed 9 bases, and the junction held 12 bases outside the gene matches. CDR3 length: 15 residues. CDR3 DNA sequence: TGCGCCAGCAGCAGATCTCAGCGGGAGAGCGGTGAGCAGTTCTTC. It specifies CASSRSQRESGEQFF.